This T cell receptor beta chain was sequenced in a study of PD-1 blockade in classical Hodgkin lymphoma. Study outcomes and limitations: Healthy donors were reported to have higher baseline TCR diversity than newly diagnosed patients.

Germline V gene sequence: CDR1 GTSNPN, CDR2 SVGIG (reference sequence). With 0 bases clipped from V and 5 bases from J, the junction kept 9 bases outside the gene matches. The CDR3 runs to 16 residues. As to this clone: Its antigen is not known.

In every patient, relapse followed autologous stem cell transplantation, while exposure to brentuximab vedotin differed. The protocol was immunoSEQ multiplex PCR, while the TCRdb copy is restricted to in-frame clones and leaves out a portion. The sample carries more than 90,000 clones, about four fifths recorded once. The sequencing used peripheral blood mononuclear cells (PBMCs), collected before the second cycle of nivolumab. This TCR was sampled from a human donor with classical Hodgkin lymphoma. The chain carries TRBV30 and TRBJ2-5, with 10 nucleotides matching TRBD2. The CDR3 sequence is CAWSVLASGRRETQYF. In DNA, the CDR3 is TGTGCCTGGAGTGTACTGGCTAGCGGGAGAAGGGAGACCCAGTACTTC.